Below are 26 T cell receptor beta chains sequenced from a single sample in a study of cytomegalovirus exposure and HLA in healthy donors (dated by TCRdb to 2017 to 2019). The library was prepared using the immunoSEQ multiplex PCR assay. A mixture of 60 forward primers for TCR Vbeta segments and 13 reverse primers for TCR Jbeta segments was used in the multiplex PCR. The table was pulled from immuneACCESS by TCRdb, which kept in-frame rearrangements only. Such tables lose some clones; where checked, under half of the loss comes from unresolved V genes, and the rest has no known cause. Present in this sample are about 150,000 clones, around four fifths of which were seen just once. Of the sample, 4.8% is held by the ten largest clones. Sequencing input: PBMCs. These receptors came from a girl aged 10-17 years in good health and CMV-seropositive.

The chain links TRBV5-1 to TRBJ1-2; D unclear. This CDR3 is built from 14 residues. Germline CDR1 and CDR2: SGHRS and YFSETQ. Trimming took off 0 bases at V and 4 bases at J, with 10 bases between the two ends. CDR3 nucleotide sequence: TGCGCCAGCAGCTTGGCCTTCGCCAGCTATGGCTACACCTTC. Protein product: CASSLAFASYGYTF.

This clone has a single count. The chain uses TRBV19 and TRBJ2-7, with 8 bases fitting TRBD2. Trimming took 1 base from V and 3 from J; bases not matched to a gene: 5. The CDR3 loop spans 15 amino acids. Germline V CDR1 and CDR2: LNHDA, SQIVND (reference sequence). CDR3 amino acids: CASSIGLAGVYEQYF. The DNA for the CDR3 is TGTGCCAGTAGTATAGGGCTAGCGGGCGTCTACGAGCAGTACTTC.

CDR3 DNA sequence: TGCGCCAGCAGCTTGGGGCGGAACTATGGCTACACCTTC. Translating it yields CASSLGRNYGYTF. The gene calls are TRBV5-1 and TRBJ1-2; D gene ambiguous. The length of the CDR3 is 13 residues. Germline V gene lookup returns CDR1 SGHRS and CDR2 YFSETQ. V was clipped by 0 bases and J by 2 bases, with 5 bases between them.

The V call is TRBV10-3, the J call TRBJ2-7, with 11 nucleotides matching TRBD2. This CDR3 contains 13 residues. The germline V gene encodes CDR1 ENHRY and CDR2 SYGVKD. With 6 bases clipped from V and 3 bases from J, the junction kept 1 base outside the gene matches. In nucleotides, the CDR3 is TGTGCCATCAGGACTAGCGGGGTCTACGAGCAGTACTTC. Protein sequence: CAIRTSGVYEQYF.

This chain links TRBV9 with TRBJ2-1; D might be TRBD2 (7 bases). Trimming pared 0 bases from V and 3 bases from J, leaving 22 bases between. The CDR3 loop spans 19 amino acids. Germline CDR1 is SGDLS and CDR2 is YYNGEE. The DNA for the CDR3 is TGTGCCAGCAGCGTAGACTCAGGCGGGGGCAGGGGAAGCTACAATGAGCAGTTCTTC. Encoded protein: CASSVDSGGGRGSYNEQFF.

This sequence joins TRBV11-3 and TRBJ2-3; 7 positions match TRBD2. V lost 6 bases, J lost 0 bases, and 3 bases stayed unmatched. Germline V CDR1 and CDR2: SGHNT, YENEEA. CDR3 length: 14 residues. The CDR3 bases are TGTGCCAGCAGGCCCGGGGGGAGCACAGATACGCAGTATTTT. This translates into CASRPGGSTDTQYF.

The chain joins TRBV29-1 to TRBJ2-1; TRBD2 is a possible D gene (5 bases). V was clipped by 4 bases and J by 0 bases, with 13 bases between them. CDR3 length: 15 amino acids. Germline-derived CDR1 and CDR2 are SQVTM and ANQGSEA. The CDR3 DNA sequence: TGCAGCGTTGCCCAGAGCGGACTCTCCTACAATGAGCAGTTCTTC. Its protein product is CSVAQSGLSYNEQFF.

The chain couples TRBV5-1 to TRBJ2-2, with a possible D match to TRBD1 (6 bases). Trimming took 5 bases from V and 9 from J, leaving 17 bases between them. The germline V gene has CDR1 SGHRS and CDR2 YFSETQ. The CDR3 sequence is 14 residues long. The CDR3 bases are TGCGCCAGCAGTTTCTGGACAGATGGCCGGGAGCTGTTTTTT. As protein: CASSFWTDGRELFF.

The chain uses TRBV7-9 and TRBJ2-3; weak D call: TRBD1 (5 bases). Germline CDR1 is SEHNR and CDR2 is FQNEAQ (reference sequence). CDR3 length: 14 amino acids. V lost 5 bases, J lost 6 bases, and 15 bases lay in between. The CDR3, as DNA: TGTGCCAGCAGCCGTAGGCAGGGTGCGGATACGCAGTATTTT. This sequence encodes CASSRRQGADTQYF. The variable domain in full, completed from reference TRBV7-9 and TRBJ2-3, reads DTGVSQNPRHKITKRGQNVTFRCDPISEHNRLYWYRQTLGQGPEFLTYFQNEAQLEKSRLLSDRFSAERPKGSFSTLEIQRTEQGDSAMYLCASSRRQGADTQYFGPGTRLTVL.

Remarks on this clone: An end of the junction does not agree with germline; a read error may underlie this. This chain joins TRBV20-1 and TRBJ1-4; D uncertain. Germline CDR1 reads DFQATT; CDR2 reads SNEGSKA (reference sequence). The CDR3 loop spans 11 amino acids. The CDR3 sequence is CSATPGEGEAF. CDR3 sequence (DNA): TGCAGTGCTACCCCCGGGGAGGGCGAGGCTTTT.

The chain is built from TRBV7-9 and TRBJ2-2, with D perhaps TRBD2 (5 bases). V lost 0 bases, J lost 6 bases, and 11 bases lay in between. The V gene's germline CDR1 is SEHNR and CDR2 FQNEAQ (reference sequence). There are 15 residues in the CDR3. The CDR3 region is CASSLAVSGSGELFF. The CDR3 DNA reads as TGTGCCAGCAGCTTAGCAGTATCGGGGTCCGGGGAGCTGTTTTTT.

The genes are TRBV27 and TRBJ1-1; D possibly corresponds to TRBD1 (6 bases). The CDR3 is made up of 15 amino acids. The V gene lost 0 bases and the J gene lost 1 base, with 9 bases spanning the gap. From germline, CDR1 is MNHEY and CDR2 SMNVEV (reference sequence). DNA of the CDR3: TGTGCCAGCAGTTTATCGAGGGGGTCGAACACTGAAGCTTTCTTT. Its protein product is CASSLSRGSNTEAFF.

The chain is built from TRBV6-1 and TRBJ2-7, with 8 bases lining up with TRBD2. The CDR3 has 14 amino acids. The germline V gene encodes CDR1 MNHNS and CDR2 SASEGT. The J segment lost 1 base and the V segment lost 6 bases, leaving 5 bases of the junction unmatched. In DNA form, the CDR3 reads TGTGCCAGCAGAGGACTAGCCCCGTCCTACGAGCAGTACTTC. Its translation: CASRGLAPSYEQYF.

V is TRBV2 and J is TRBJ1-3, with D possibly TRBD1 on 5 matching bases. Trimming removed 5 bases at V and 0 bases at J, with 8 bases between. Germline CDR1 is SNHLY and CDR2 is FYNNEI. The CDR3 consists of 14 residues. The CDR3 spells CASSPTVSGNTIYF. As DNA, the CDR3 is TGTGCCAGCAGTCCGACAGTCTCTGGAAACACCATATATTTT.

The CDR3: CASSSLWETQYF. CDR3 sequence (DNA): TGTGCCAGCAGCTCACTATGGGAGACCCAGTACTTC. The V and J genes are TRBV7-9 and TRBJ2-5; no firm D call. In germline, CDR1 is SEHNR, CDR2 FQNEAQ (reference sequence). This CDR3 contains 12 residues. The V gene lost 4 bases and the J gene lost 5 bases, with 8 bases spanning the gap.

This clone was observed a few times. V usage is TRBV27 and J usage is TRBJ1-5; TRBD1 agrees at 7 bases. The CDR3 is 13 amino acids. Per germline, CDR1 MNHEY and CDR2 SMNVEV (reference sequence). After removal of 10 bases from V and 6 bases from J, the junction contained 9 bases not matched to a gene. CDR3 nucleotides: TGTGCCATCCAAGGGACAGTCTCTCAGCCCCAGCATTTT. Translation gives CAIQGTVSQPQHF.

This chain joins TRBV14 and TRBJ1-4; D remains ambiguous. CDR3 length: 14 residues. In germline, CDR1 is SGHDN, CDR2 FVKESK. V lost 5 bases, J lost 1 base, and 8 bases lay in between. CDR3 region: CASSERVTNEKLFF. For the CDR3, the DNA is TGTGCCAGCAGCGAGAGGGTAACTAATGAAAAACTGTTTTTT.

This clone was recorded only once. This chain connects TRBV9 to TRBJ2-3; D is unclear. V gave up 4 bases and J gave up 2 bases, with 11 bases separating them. Germline V gives CDR1 SGDLS, CDR2 YYNGEE. The CDR3 is 14 residues long. CDR3: CASSPQKYTDTQYF. Written as DNA, the CDR3 is TGTGCCAGCAGCCCCCAGAAATACACAGATACGCAGTATTTT.

The chain uses TRBV5-1 and TRBJ2-3, with 7 bases fitting TRBD2. The CDR3 length is 15 residues. Germline V CDR1 and CDR2: SGHRS, YFSETQ. With V trimmed by 4 bases and J by 3 bases, 8 bases remained unmatched. CDR3 protein: CASSQGGGGTDTQYF. The CDR3 DNA reads as TGCGCCAGCAGCCAAGGAGGCGGGGGAACAGATACGCAGTATTTT.

The rearrangement joins TRBV5-1 to TRBJ2-1, with 10 bases matching TRBD1. Per the germline V gene, CDR1 is SGHRS and CDR2 is YFSETQ. After removal of 4 bases from V and 5 bases from J, the junction contained 6 bases not matched to a gene. The CDR3 is 15 amino acids. CDR3 residues: CASSVGQGIDNEQFF. The DNA for the CDR3 is TGCGCCAGCAGCGTGGGACAGGGGATCGACAATGAGCAGTTCTTC. Drawing the rest from reference TRBV5-1 and TRBJ2-1, the complete variable domain is KAGVTQTPRYLIKTRGQQVTLSCSPISGHRSVSWYQQTPGQGLQFLFEYFSETQRNKGNFPGRFSGRQFSNSRSEMNVSTLELGDSALYLCASSVGQGIDNEQFFGPGTRLTVL.

V usage is TRBV29-1 and J usage is TRBJ1-2; D possibly corresponds to TRBD1 (5 bases). CDR1 SQVTM and CDR2 ANQGSEA come from the germline V gene. The CDR3 totals 12 residues. Trimming removed 6 bases from V and 7 bases from J, with 15 bases in between. The CDR3 sequence: CSVQDPGSGYTF. The CDR3 DNA reads as TGCAGCGTACAGGACCCCGGGTCTGGCTACACCTTC.

This chain links TRBV21-1 with TRBJ1-4; whether TRBD1, the table's D call, matches the DNA was not checked. TRBV21-1 is listed as a pseudogene. The CDR3 has 16 amino acids. CDR3 region: CASSTGGGATNEKLFF. CDR3 bases: TGTGCCAGCAGCACAGGGGGAGGTGCAACTAATGAAAAACTGTTTTTT.

This rearrangement joins TRBV28 to TRBJ1-1; TRBD1 is a possible D gene (6 bases). The CDR3 is made up of 16 amino acids. Germline V gene sequence: CDR1 MDHEN, CDR2 SYDVKM. Trimming took off 6 bases at V and 2 bases at J, with 19 bases between the two ends. The CDR3 loop is CASSTNNMGHNTEAFF. The CDR3 DNA follows: TGTGCCAGCAGCACCAATAACATGGGACATAACACTGAAGCTTTCTTT.

The chain combines TRBV5-1 with TRBJ2-7, with 7 bases lining up with TRBD2. Germline V gene sequence: CDR1 SGHRS, CDR2 YFSETQ. V dropped 0 bases and J dropped 5; count of bases not matched to a gene: 5. This CDR3 is 14 amino acids long. The CDR3 reads CASSLAGRPHEQYF. The CDR3 DNA sequence: TGCGCCAGCAGCTTGGCCGGGAGGCCCCACGAGCAGTACTTC.

The rearrangement links TRBV2 to TRBJ2-5; tentative D call: TRBD1 (6 bases). V was pared by 8 bases and J by 11 bases, with 27 bases between. In germline, CDR1 is SNHLY, CDR2 FYNNEI. The CDR3 consists of 15 residues. The CDR3 region has the DNA TGTGCCAGCGCTCCAACCACCTTCCTCGCAGGGGAGCAGTACTTC. Translation: CASAPTTFLAGEQYF. The whole variable domain, remainder taken from reference TRBV2 and TRBJ2-5, is EPEVTQTPSHQVTQMGQEVILRCVPISNHLYFYWYRQILGQKVEFLVSFYNNEISEKSEIFDDQFSVERPDGSNFTLKIRSTKLEDSAMYFCASAPTTFLAGEQYFGPGTRLLVL.

This chain uses TRBV6-1 with TRBJ1-1; tentative D call: TRBD1 (5 bases). The CDR3 spans 14 residues. Germline V gene data show CDR1 as MNHNS and CDR2 as SASEGT. V was pared by 1 base and J by 4 bases, with 10 bases between. In DNA form, the CDR3 reads TGTGCCAGCAGTGAAGAGTTAGGGGCCACTGAAGCTTTCTTT. This sequence encodes CASSEELGATEAFF.